These 17 T cell receptor beta chains were all obtained from the same sample, sequenced in a study of post-analysis software for immune sequencing data. Study conclusions and caveats: Comparison of patients with controls showed five TRBV segments more frequent in patients, TRBV5-6, TRBV5-1 and TRBV20-1 among them.

The library was made from cDNA and included unique molecular identifiers. TCRdb processed the PCR reads anew with MiXCR; each CDR3 protein has one entry. Here the sample spans about 430,000 distinct CDR3 sequences, about 39% being singletons. No antigens are known for them. Sequences were obtained from blood. The receptors originated from a girl aged 2 to 9 with multiple sclerosis.

This clonotype appeared a few times. The chain couples TRBV6-1 to TRBJ2-7, with TRBD1 identical over 7 bases. The CDR3 totals 16 residues. Looked up from germline, CDR1 is MNHNS and CDR2 is SASEGT. V was clipped by 6 bases and J by 0 bases; unmatched bases: 11. The CDR3 DNA sequence: TGTGCCAGCAGAGCCCCGGGACAGACTATCTCCTACGAGCAGTACTTC. It is translated as CASRAPGQTISYEQYF.

The chain recombines TRBV7-2 with TRBJ2-7; 7 bases agree with TRBD1. The CDR3 runs to 15 residues. Germline lookup yields CDR1 SGHTA and CDR2 FQGNSA. J gave up 6 bases and V 3 bases, and 11 bases lay outside the gene matches. CDR3 sequence: CASSFTRDSPLEQYF. DNA of the CDR3: TGTGCCAGCAGCTTTACACGGGACAGTCCACTCGAGCAGTACTTC.

The CDR3 nucleotides read TGTGCCAGCAGCCGGGACGGCGGAGAGACCCAGTACTTC. Protein sequence: CASSRDGGETQYF. The chain links TRBV11-3 to TRBJ2-5; either TRBD1 or TRBD2 may supply D (5 bases each). V lost 5 bases and J 4 bases, leaving 11 bases between the germline ends. Germline-derived CDR1 and CDR2 are SGHNT and YENEEA. This CDR3 is 13 amino acids long.

This clonotype was recorded a few times. The chain has TRBV7-2 and TRBJ2-7; D uncertain. Germline loops: CDR1 SGHTA, CDR2 FQGNSA. The V gene lost 5 bases and the J gene lost 3 bases, with 11 bases spanning the gap. This CDR3 has 13 amino acids. Here the CDR3 DNA reads TGTGCCAGCAGCATACAGACATACTACGAGCAGTACTTC. Protein sequence: CASSIQTYYEQYF.

Worth noting for this clonotype: One junction end disagrees with the germline gene, perhaps due to a read error. The CDR3 DNA reads as TGTGCCAGTAGTTTTGGGGAATCCTACGAGCAGTACTTC. It specifies CASSFGESYEQYF. The chain links TRBV12-3 or TRBV12-4 to TRBJ2-7; D is undetermined. The CDR3 contains 13 residues.

This clonotype turned up a few times. The chain is built from TRBV4-2 and TRBJ2-5; no reliable D call. V was trimmed by 2 bases and J by 0 bases, leaving 13 bases between them. The germline CDR1 and CDR2 sequences are LGHNA and YNFKEQ. This CDR3 is built from 16 residues. CDR3 loop: CASSQSLQEYQETQYF. DNA of the CDR3: TGTGCCAGCAGCCAATCCCTCCAGGAGTACCAAGAGACCCAGTACTTC.

The V call is TRBV10-3, the J call TRBJ2-2; D is perhaps TRBD1 (5 bases). Trimming stripped 2 bases from V and 3 bases from J, with 7 bases between. The germline gives CDR1 ENHRY, CDR2 SYGVKD. The length of the CDR3 is 14 residues. This CDR3 reads CAISERGDTGELFF. CDR3 sequence (DNA): TGTGCCATCAGTGAGAGGGGCGACACCGGGGAGCTGTTTTTT.

The rearrangement uses TRBV28 and TRBJ2-5; the match to TRBD2 covers 14 bases. Germline V CDR1 and CDR2: MDHEN, SYDVKM. The CDR3 contains 15 residues. J was trimmed by 11 bases and V by 6 bases; bases with no gene match: 11. The CDR3 DNA is TGTGCCAGCAGGTCCGGGACTAGCGGGAGTTGGGAGCAGTACTTC. Translated: CASRSGTSGSWEQYF.

This clonotype was seen many times. The chain has TRBV20-1 and TRBJ2-5; D not certain. This CDR3 has 12 amino acids. Germline V gene lookup returns CDR1 DFQATT and CDR2 SNEGSKA (reference sequence). Trimming removed 2 bases at V and 2 bases at J, with 6 bases between. The CDR3 is CSARTAQETQYF. The CDR3 DNA follows: TGCAGTGCTAGAACGGCTCAAGAGACCCAGTACTTC.

V gene TRBV7-3 combines with J gene TRBJ1-1; D gene uncertain. The germline CDR1 and CDR2 sequences are SGHTA and FQGTGA. The CDR3 is 13 residues long. Deletions cut 1 base from V and 4 bases from J, with 7 bases between. Written as DNA, the CDR3 is TGTGCCAGCAGCTTAAGCTCAGGCACTGAAGCTTTCTTT. This encodes CASSLSSGTEAFF.

The rearrangement links TRBV5-4 to TRBJ1-4, with 7 bases identical to TRBD1. Per germline, CDR1 SGHNT and CDR2 YYREEE (reference sequence). This CDR3 spans 15 amino acids. V gave up 5 bases and J gave up 5 bases; unmatched junction bases: 9. CDR3 nucleotides: TGTGCCAGCAGTTATGGAGGAGGGGGCAATGAAAAACTGTTTTTT. It is translated as CASSYGGGGNEKLFF.

This clonotype has only a few counts. The V gene is TRBV7-2, the J gene TRBJ1-5; tentatively, D is TRBD1 (6 bases). Germline loops: CDR1 SGHTA, CDR2 FQGNSA. The CDR3 loop spans 17 amino acids. The germline V and J ends were trimmed by 3 bases and 3 bases, with 18 bases remaining between them. The DNA for the CDR3 is TGTGCCAGCAGCTTTTCTAGGGCCGGACAGCTCAATCAGCCCCAGCATTTT. It is translated as CASSFSRAGQLNQPQHF. The whole variable domain, remainder taken from reference TRBV7-2 and TRBJ1-5, is GAGVSQSPSNKVTEKGKDVELRCDPISGHTALYWYRQSLGQGLEFLIYFQGNSAPDKSGLPSDRFSAERTGGSVSTLTIQRTQQEDSAVYLCASSFSRAGQLNQPQHFGDGTRLSIL.

The V and J genes are TRBV6-5 and TRBJ1-1; maybe TRBD1 (5 bases). The CDR3 is 13 amino acids. V lost 5 bases, J lost 8 bases, and 15 bases lay in between. Germline CDR1 and CDR2: MNHEY and SVGAGI. The DNA for the CDR3 is TGTGCCAGCAGTCCAGACCGGACACGAGAAGCTTTCTTT. It yields the protein CASSPDRTREAFF.

This clonotype appeared a few times. The CDR3 DNA is TGTGCCAGCACGGGGGCCACAGATACGCAGTATTTT. Translating it yields CASTGATDTQYF. The gene calls are TRBV6-5 and TRBJ2-3, with D perhaps TRBD1 or TRBD2 (6 bases each). Between the trimmed V and J ends, which lost 7 bases and 2 bases, there was a span of 7 bases. Germline V gene sequence: CDR1 MNHEY, CDR2 SVGAGI. The CDR3 covers 12 residues.

CDR3 residues: CASSPAPNVNEQFF. Here the CDR3 DNA reads TGTGCCAGCAGCCCCGCCCCCAATGTGAATGAGCAGTTCTTC. V and J are TRBV7-2 and TRBJ2-1; the D is unclear. The CDR3 extends over 14 amino acids. In germline, CDR1 is SGHTA, CDR2 FQGNSA. V lost 5 bases and J lost 7, with 15 bases in between.

The sample holds a few counts of this clonotype. The chain links TRBV20-1 to TRBJ2-5; 13 bases agree with TRBD2. Looked up from germline, CDR1 is DFQATT and CDR2 is SNEGSKA (reference sequence). With 0 bases clipped from V and 5 bases from J, the junction kept 0 bases outside the gene matches. The CDR3 runs 14 residues. In DNA form, the CDR3 reads TGCAGTGCTAGAGAGACTAGCGGGGGGGAGACCCAGTACTTC. Amino acids: CSARETSGGETQYF.

The chain has TRBV7-9 and TRBJ2-7, with D unclear. There are 16 residues in the CDR3. Trimming took 1 base from V and 3 from J, leaving 16 bases between them. Germline values: CDR1 SEHNR, CDR2 FQNEAQ (reference sequence). The CDR3 DNA reads as TGTGCCAGCAGCTTAGGCGACTCACCGCATGACTACGAGCAGTACTTC. This codes for CASSLGDSPHDYEQYF. The complete variable domain, with remaining parts taken from reference TRBV7-9 and TRBJ2-7, reads DTGVSQNPRHKITKRGQNVTFRCDPISEHNRLYWYRQTLGQGPEFLTYFQNEAQLEKSRLLSDRFSAERPKGSFSTLEIQRTEQGDSAMYLCASSLGDSPHDYEQYFGPGTRLTVT.